This TCR beta chain was documented in a study of T cells in Graves' hyperthyroidism and ophthalmopathy. Study summary: Peripheral blood was drawn at first diagnosis, prior to all treatment.

There are many counts of this clonotype. Amplification of TCR beta CDR3 regions was performed using RNA transcripts as template. TCR CDR3 underwent first-round RT-PCR with the HTBI primer set. MiXCR was run by TCRdb on the multiplex PCR reads, yielding one entry per CDR3 protein. In the table there are fewer than 900,000 distinct CDR3 sequences, less than 20% of which are singletons. The CDR3 is 15 residues long. Germline V gene sequence: CDR1 SGDLS, CDR2 YYNGEE. V trimming: 4 bases; J trimming: 5 bases; junction bases outside the gene matches: 5. The sequencing sample was made of blood. The clonotype comes from a young man with Graves' hyperthyroidism. The rearrangement links TRBV9 to TRBJ2-1; 11 positions match TRBD2. CDR3 DNA: TGTGCCAGCAGCTTCGGACTAGCGGGTAACAATGAGCAGTTCTTC. Its translation is CASSFGLAGNNEQFF.